This TCR beta chain was captured by sequencing in a study of memory CD4+ T cells and cytomegalovirus serostatus. The sort gate was single viable CD3+CD4+CD8-CD45RO+ cells for memory CD4+ T cells. Whole-study results and caveats: Each of 67 CMV-associated TCRbeta sequences occurred in one to five individuals.

A word on this clone: Its specificity is not known.

TCRdb's copy holds only in-frame clones and misses some; the assay was immunoSEQ multiplex PCR. The data contain 50,000 or so clones, 65% to 85% of them singletons. The sequenced material came from memory CD4+ T cells from blood. The sequence came from an adult in good health and CMV-seronegative.

The DNA for the CDR3 is TGTGCCAGCAGCTTGGGAGGTCGGCAGATCTATGGCTACACCTTC. Translating gives CASSLGGRQIYGYTF. The chain is built from TRBV5-6 and TRBJ1-2; D remains unclear. Germline values: CDR1 SGHDT, CDR2 YYEEEE. This CDR3 contains 15 residues. Between the trimmed V and J ends, which lost 0 bases and 4 bases, there was a span of 13 bases. Complete variable domain (other parts from reference TRBV5-6 and TRBJ1-2): DAGVTQSPTHLIKTRGQQVTLRCSPKSGHDTVSWYQQALGQGPQFIFQYYEEEERQRGNFPDRFSGHQFPNYSSELNVNALLLGDSALYLCASSLGGRQIYGYTFGSGTRLTVV.